This TCR beta chain was sequenced in a study of vaccination and CD4 T cells after COVID-19 (dated by TCRdb to between 2022 and 2023). Background for the entire study: Every convalescent patient had a positive nasal swab PCR test for SARS-CoV-2, with mild disease in several patients and severe disease in one. The convalescent cohort included six males and four females, with two Hispanic individuals, seven Caucasians, two Asians and one multiracial person. Participants received two doses of either the Pfizer-BioNTech BNT162b2 vaccine (n=8) or the Moderna mRNA-1273 vaccine (n=2). Post-COVID blood samples were collected from convalescent patients a median of about 92 days after diagnosis, with a range of roughly 35 to 170 days. Post-vaccine blood samples were taken a median of 72 days after the second vaccine dose, with a range of roughly 14 to 250 days. Culture stimuli were overlapping spike peptide pools from SARS-CoV-2 and from the common cold coronaviruses HCoV-NL63, HCoV-OC43 and HCoV-229E. As controls, cultures received a CEFX viral epitope pool (the positive control), an HIV-1 Nef peptide pool (the negative control), or no peptide at all. In more than eight COVID-19 convalescent patients and a handful of infection-naive healthy vaccine recipients, researchers compared the spike-specific CD4+ TCR repertoire from before mRNA vaccination with the repertoire from after.

This clonotype has a handful of counts. Its antigen is still unknown. The junction shows a germline mismatch at one end, possibly a read error. According to the study, the label for this sample's treatment or condition signals: roughly 11-day PBMC culture with coronavirus spike peptide pools or control peptides (ViraFEST assay). The ViraFEST assay was used in the study, in which antigen-specific T cells were expanded with peptide pools and expanded clonotypes were subsequently identified by TCR sequencing. The convalescent patients' positive SARS-CoV-2 PCR tests fell between March and December 2020, which was before the Alpha, Beta and Delta variants emerged in the United States. Each well held two million PBMCs cultured with roughly 10 ug/ml peptide pools in IMDM containing around 5% human AB serum and 9 to 10 IU/ml IL-2. Half of the culture medium was replaced with fresh IL-2-containing medium on days 3 and 7. CD4+ T cells were isolated after approximately ten days of culture through negative selection using the EasySep CD4+ T cell isolation kit. PBMCs were separated from whole blood using Ficoll-Paque Plus gradient centrifugation and then either used fresh or cryopreserved at -140C. In general, triplicate wells were set up for every culture condition.

Taken from cysteine to phenylalanine, the CDR3 has 13 residues. CDR3 DNA only is kept here, 39 bases in frame from base 1. CDR1 and CDR2, per the germline V gene, are SQVTM and ANQGSEA. The library was prepared using PCR. TCR sequencing of DNA from cultured CD4+ T cells used the Oncomine TCR Beta short-read assay at the Johns Hopkins FTIC core. The QIAamp micro DNA kit was used to extract genomic DNA from the cultured CD4+ T cells. Oncomine TCR Beta libraries from cultured CD4+ T cells were pooled with unique dual indexes and sequenced on an Illumina iSeq 100. On the study's bioinformatics: Non-productive sequences were removed, and CDR3s that did not start with C, did not end with F or W, or were shorter than 7 amino acids were discarded. The MANAFEST web application identified antigen-specific clonotypes by comparing peptide-stimulated wells against reference wells and other culture wells. To be called positive, a clone needed an FDR below 0.05, an odds ratio above 5, and a productive frequency above 0.1% in at least two of three replicate wells. A clonotype was classed as cross-reactive if the clonotype showed significant expansion both in SARS-CoV-2 spike wells and in at least one common cold coronavirus spike condition. CDR3 homology was assessed with Levenshtein distances (stringdist) and unrooted phylogenetic trees (ape) in R version 3.6.1. TCRdb trimmed the raw reads at Q25, called clones with MiXCR and kept productive beta chains. CDR3 protein sequences are deduplicated, and each keeps its most common genes and DNA. These V and J calls originate from TCRdb's pipeline instead of the authors' own analysis. The sample contains more than 9,000 distinct CDR3 sequences, under 40% of them found a single time. The ten largest clonotypes hold 23% of the sample.

General study outcomes and caveats: An increase in the median number of SARS-CoV-2-reactive clonotypes from approximately 21 after infection to 38 after vaccination was observed, but the change was not found to be significant. The study included relatively few convalescent patients and did not analyze early timepoints after natural infection. Of the vaccine-specific clones in convalescent patients, 304 of 307, or nearly all, reacted only to SARS-CoV-2 spike and did not cross-react with common cold coronaviruses. Among the post-vaccine SARS-CoV-2-reactive clones in convalescent patients, a median 86.3% showed up only after vaccination, which suggests vaccine-specific priming.

Sequenced material: cultured CD4+ T cells from blood. The clonotype comes from a human donor with COVID-19. The receptor chain draws on TRBV29-1 and TRBJ1-2, with 9 bases aligning to TRBD1. The DNA sequence reads TGCAGCGCTGAATACCGGGACAGGGATGGCTACACCTTC. This gives the protein CSAEYRDRDGYTF.